Shown below are 21 T cell receptor beta chains from a single sample sequenced in a study of T cell responses to AZD1222 COVID-19 vaccine. Assay used: immunoSEQ multiplex PCR; TCRdb lists only in-frame clones, some missing. The sample has 90,000 or so clones; around nine tenths are singletons. The sample here was peripheral blood, taken on day 0 of AZD1222 vaccination. The source is an adult in good health.

This clone has more than one count but fewer than ten. V usage is TRBV6-5 and J usage is TRBJ1-6; 8 nucleotides align to TRBD1. Looked up from germline, CDR1 is MNHEY and CDR2 is SVGAGI. Trimming cost V 5 bases and J 7 bases; bases outside gene matches: 7. This CDR3 is built from 15 residues. The CDR3 loop reads CASSPRTGTNSPLHF. CDR3 bases: TGTGCCAGCAGTCCCCGGACAGGGACGAATTCACCCCTCCACTTT.

The rearrangement links TRBV10-3 to TRBJ2-7, with D possibly being TRBD1 (6 bases). V was cut by 10 bases and J by 7 bases, with 23 bases left in between. This CDR3 has 14 residues. Per germline, CDR1 ENHRY and CDR2 SYGVKD. CDR3 residues: CATNRQEQGREQYF. The DNA for the CDR3 is TGTGCCACGAACAGACAGGAGCAGGGTAGGGAGCAGTACTTC.

The genes are TRBV6-5 and TRBJ1-2, with a tentative D call TRBD1 (5 bases). This CDR3 is built from 14 residues. Germline V gene data show CDR1 as MNHEY and CDR2 as SVGAGI. V was trimmed by 6 bases and J by 4 bases, leaving 15 bases between them. The CDR3 loop is CASRAPGRGYGYTF. In nucleotides, the CDR3 is TGTGCCAGCAGGGCCCCGGGGCGCGGCTATGGCTACACCTTC.

The gene calls are TRBV30 and TRBJ2-6, with TRBD2 matching 7 bases. The CDR3 is made up of 16 amino acids. The junction had 7 bases not matched to a gene; V was cut back by 5 bases and J by 0 bases. From germline, CDR1 is GTSNPN and CDR2 SVGIG (reference sequence). This CDR3 reads CAWFRDYTSGANVLTF. DNA of the CDR3: TGTGCCTGGTTCCGGGACTACACCTCTGGGGCCAACGTCCTGACTTTC.

This chain links TRBV25-1 with TRBJ1-2, with D possibly being TRBD1 (5 bases). V lost 3 bases and J 5 bases, leaving 16 bases between the germline ends. CDR3 length: 15 residues. Germline V lookup: CDR1 MGHDK, CDR2 SYGVNS. The CDR3 bases are TGTGCCAGCAGTGACGGGACTTTTGGGGATTATGGCTACACCTTC. This encodes CASSDGTFGDYGYTF.

The CDR3 DNA reads TGTGCCACCAGTGATCATACAGACATGGGGAAGGCCGGGGAGCTGTTTTTT. Amino acid sequence: CATSDHTDMGKAGELFF. V and J are TRBV24-1 and TRBJ2-2, with no clear D. Germline lookup yields CDR1 KGHDR and CDR2 SFDVKD. V lost 3 bases, J lost 6 bases, and 19 bases lay in between. This CDR3 comprises 17 residues.

The chain is built from TRBV5-8 and TRBJ1-1, with 10 bases fitting TRBD1. The germline V gene has CDR1 SGHTS and CDR2 YDEGEE. V lost 2 bases and J lost 2; bases outside the gene matches: 12. The CDR3 contains 18 residues. In nucleotides, the CDR3 is TGTGCCAGCAGCTTATCCCGAGGACAGGGGGGTTCCAACACTGAAGCTTTCTTT. Translating it yields CASSLSRGQGGSNTEAFF.

The CDR3 nucleotides read TGTGCCAGCCGACCGGAGTACACTAGCGGGGTACGAAACACAGATACGCAGTATTTT. Protein sequence: CASRPEYTSGVRNTDTQYF. This chain connects TRBV18 to TRBJ2-3; 10 bases line up with TRBD2. The V segment lost 8 bases and the J segment 2 bases; nucleotides outside the gene matches: 19. Germline CDR1 KGHSH, CDR2 LQKENI. The CDR3 has 19 residues.

This clone was observed a handful of times. The chain recombines TRBV2 with TRBJ2-2; possibly TRBD1 for D (6 bases). The CDR3 is made up of 13 amino acids. V was trimmed by 10 bases and J by 0 bases, leaving 9 bases between them. CDR1 SNHLY and CDR2 FYNNEI come from the germline V gene. The DNA for the CDR3 is TGTGCCACAGGGGCAACGAACACCGGGGAGCTGTTTTTT. Amino acid sequence: CATGATNTGELFF.

The chain uses TRBV9 and TRBJ1-2; D is unresolved. Trimming removed 4 bases at V and 2 bases at J, with 6 bases between. The V gene's germline CDR1 is SGDLS and CDR2 YYNGEE. The CDR3 has 12 residues. The CDR3 reads CASSYGNYGYTF. CDR3 bases: TGTGCCAGCAGCTACGGAAACTATGGCTACACCTTC.

In its sample, this clone ranks as medium-sized (0.01 to 0.1%). The CDR3 coding sequence is TGTGCCAGCAGTGAAGCGAGGGGCAGCGAGCAGTACTTC. Its translation is CASSEARGSEQYF. This chain joins TRBV2 and TRBJ2-7; D is possibly TRBD1 or TRBD2 (5 bases each). The germline V gene encodes CDR1 SNHLY and CDR2 FYNNEI. Between the trimmed V and J ends, which lost 0 bases and 6 bases, there was a span of 9 bases. CDR3 size: 13 residues.

V is TRBV30 and J is TRBJ1-2, with 10 bases identical to TRBD1. Germline CDR1 is GTSNPN and CDR2 is SVGIG (reference sequence). J was trimmed by 2 bases and V by 1 base; bases with no gene match: 7. CDR3 size: 16 residues. In DNA form, the CDR3 reads TGTGCCTGGAGTGGAACCGACAGGGGGCGGAACTATGGCTACACCTTC. Translated: CAWSGTDRGRNYGYTF.

The chain combines TRBV4-2 with TRBJ1-4, with 7 bases fitting TRBD1. V dropped 5 bases and J dropped 6; count of bases not matched to a gene: 9. From germline, CDR1 is LGHNA and CDR2 YNFKEQ. This CDR3 has 15 amino acids. CDR3 sequence reads: CASSSRTGRDEKLFF. CDR3 bases: TGTGCCAGCAGCTCAAGGACAGGTCGGGATGAAAAACTGTTTTTT.

The chain couples TRBV25-1 to TRBJ1-4; D perhaps matches TRBD1 (5 bases). The CDR3 has 14 residues. Per the germline V gene, CDR1 is MGHDK and CDR2 is SYGVNS. V lost 3 bases and J lost 7, with 12 bases in between. The CDR3 sequence is CASSDSGLGEKLFF. The CDR3 DNA reads as TGTGCCAGCAGTGATTCAGGGTTGGGTGAAAAACTGTTTTTT.

The rearrangement joins TRBV6-5 to TRBJ1-2, with 7 bases lining up with TRBD1. Germline loops: CDR1 MNHEY, CDR2 SVGAGI. This CDR3 has 15 residues. Unmatched junction bases numbered 6, after V lost 0 bases and J lost 5 bases. The CDR3 DNA reads as TGTGCCAGCAGTTACTCGTATTCGGGACAGTATGGCTACACCTTC. Translation gives CASSYSYSGQYGYTF.

The chain couples TRBV28 to TRBJ2-3, with a weak D call TRBD2 (6 bases). The V gene lost 6 bases and the J gene lost 0 bases, with 16 bases spanning the gap. CDR3 length equals 16 residues. Germline lookup yields CDR1 MDHEN and CDR2 SYDVKM. The CDR3 DNA follows: TGTGCCAGCAGACCCCCGCCGGGGACTAGCACAGATACGCAGTATTTT. This translates into CASRPPPGTSTDTQYF.

The rearrangement joins TRBV27 to TRBJ2-3, with 7 nucleotides matching TRBD2. Germline V CDR1 and CDR2: MNHEY, SMNVEV (reference sequence). V gave up 3 bases and J gave up 3 bases; unmatched junction bases: 9. This CDR3 comprises 16 residues. The DNA of the CDR3 is TGTGCCAGCAGTTTCCGGGGCGGGAGAGCAACAGATACGCAGTATTTT. It encodes CASSFRGGRATDTQYF.

CDR3 loop: CASTSQGRGTEAFF. CDR3 bases: TGTGCCAGCACGTCACAAGGCCGGGGCACTGAAGCTTTCTTT. This rearrangement joins TRBV2 to TRBJ1-1; D is unresolved. Per germline, CDR1 SNHLY and CDR2 FYNNEI. This CDR3 comprises 14 residues. Deletions cut 7 bases from V and 4 bases from J, with 16 bases between.

In its sample, this clone was seen a few times. J is TRBJ1-5 and V is TRBV27, with TRBD1 as a possible D gene (5 bases). The germline CDR1 and CDR2 sequences are MNHEY and SMNVEV (reference sequence). Trimming cost V 3 bases and J 2 bases, with 8 bases left between them. The CDR3 is 14 amino acids. Here the CDR3 reads CASSLMGGNQPQHF. CDR3 bases: TGTGCCAGCAGTTTGATGGGGGGCAATCAGCCCCAGCATTTT.

The rearrangement links TRBV19 to TRBJ1-1; D unresolved. Germline V lookup: CDR1 LNHDA, CDR2 SQIVND (reference sequence). V lost 5 bases to trimming and J lost 1 base, with 11 bases between them. The CDR3 extends over 14 amino acids. The CDR3 reads CASSGRWQNTEAFF. CDR3 nucleotides: TGTGCCAGTAGTGGTCGTTGGCAGAACACTGAAGCTTTCTTT.

V usage is TRBV10-3 and J usage is TRBJ1-6, with a weak D call TRBD1 (5 bases). Trimming removed 0 bases at V and 13 bases at J, with 10 bases between. The CDR3 loop spans 13 amino acids. Germline CDR1 is ENHRY and CDR2 is SYGVKD. The CDR3 region is CAISESGGAPLHF. The CDR3 DNA reads as TGTGCCATCAGTGAGTCAGGAGGGGCCCCCCTCCACTTT.